This T cell receptor (beta chain) originates from a study of cytomegalovirus exposure and HLA in healthy donors. Broader study findings: Reports credit the classifier with highly specific, highly sensitive diagnosis of cytomegalovirus status.

Clones were sequenced by immunoSEQ multiplex PCR, and TCRdb holds only the in-frame ones, with some missing. The table lists some 140,000 clones, 65% to 90% of them singletons. Comments on this clone: Its specificity is unknown.

This CDR3 is 16 amino acids long. V was clipped by 1 base and J by 7 bases; unmatched bases: 10. The V gene's germline CDR1 is SGHTA and CDR2 FQGNSA. This chain joins TRBV7-2 and TRBJ1-1; 9 bases are shared with TRBD1. The sequence was obtained from a young man in good health and CMV-seropositive. What was sequenced was PBMCs. This chain's CDR3 is CASSLVTGTGRVEAFF. CDR3 in DNA: TGTGCCAGCAGCTTAGTAACCGGGACAGGGCGGGTTGAAGCTTTCTTT.